The rows below give T cell receptor beta chains drawn from one sample of a study of T cell repertoires in cytomegalovirus infection. Their specific antigens are unknown. TCRdb re-called the reads through MiXCR, storing one row per CDR3 protein. The sample includes 900,000 to 950,000 distinct CDR3 sequences, about 33% of them seen just once. The material was cultured CD8+ T cells from PBMCs, obtained from culture after CMV antigen stimulation. These receptors came from a human donor in good health (CMV status not recorded). Some clones in this sample may be carry-over from other donors' samples. CDR3s include the opening cysteine and the closing phenylalanine or tryptophan. Fields, in order: V gene, clone size, J gene, D gene, CDR3 DNA, CDR3 protein. D genes are given only for firm matches. Some rows have no size entry. The others give once, few or many, or a class for an expanded clone.

V gene: TRBV7-2
clone size: -
J gene: TRBJ2-1
D gene: -
CDR3 DNA: TGTGTCAGCATGTGGCGGGGCCCCTACAATGAGCAGTTCTTC
CDR3 protein: CVSMWRGPYNEQFF

V gene: TRBV7-9
clone size: -
J gene: TRBJ2-3
D gene: -
CDR3 DNA: TGTGCCAGCAGAGGACAGATCACAGATACGCAGTATTTT
CDR3 protein: CASRGQITDTQYF

V gene: TRBV24-1
clone size: -
J gene: TRBJ2-7
D gene: -
CDR3 DNA: TGTGCCACCAGTGATTCTGGGACGTCCTACGAGCAGTACTTC
CDR3 protein: CATSDSGTSYEQYF

V gene: TRBV7-8
clone size: many
J gene: TRBJ1-1
D gene: -
CDR3 DNA: TGTGCCAGCAGCGGACAGACGAACACTGAAGCTTTCTTT
CDR3 protein: CASSGQTNTEAFF

V gene: TRBV9
clone size: -
J gene: TRBJ2-3
D gene: TRBD2
CDR3 DNA: TGTGCCAGCATCTCAGGGACTAGCGGGGGGCAAAGCACAGATACGCAGTATTTT
CDR3 protein: CASISGTSGGQSTDTQYF

V gene: TRBV7-9
clone size: few
J gene: TRBJ2-7
D gene: TRBD1
CDR3 DNA: TGTGCCAGCAGCTCCTACGCCCTACGGGGACAGGGGAGCCCCAGCGGGGAGCAGTACTTC
CDR3 protein: CASSSYALRGQGSPSGEQYF

V gene: TRBV7-9
clone size: -
J gene: TRBJ2-5
D gene: -
CDR3 DNA: TGTGCCAGCAGCTTAGATCTGGGGGAGACCCAGTACTTC
CDR3 protein: CASSLDLGETQYF

V gene: TRBV28
clone size: -
J gene: TRBJ2-3
D gene: TRBD2
CDR3 DNA: TGTGCCAGCAGCCGAAGGGTCCTAGCGGACACAGATACGCAGTATTTT
CDR3 protein: CASSRRVLADTDTQYF

V gene: TRBV2
clone size: few
J gene: TRBJ1-2
D gene: -
CDR3 DNA: TGTGCCAGCAGTGAAGGGGCCGTCAACTATGGCTACACCTTC
CDR3 protein: CASSEGAVNYGYTF

V gene: TRBV28
clone size: -
J gene: TRBJ1-2
D gene: -
CDR3 DNA: TGTGCCAGCAGTTCCCTGTGGGGCAACTATGGCTACACCTTC
CDR3 protein: CASSSLWGNYGYTF

V gene: TRBV6-8
clone size: -
J gene: TRBJ2-7
D gene: -
CDR3 DNA: TGTGCCAGCAGTTACTCGTTCGGAGGTGGTGCCTACGAGCAGTACTTC
CDR3 protein: CASSYSFGGGAYEQYF

V gene: TRBV7-8
clone size: -
J gene: TRBJ1-5
D gene: -
CDR3 DNA: TGTGCCAGCAGCTTAGCCAGATTTGGGACGGGCAATCAGCCCCAGCATTTT
CDR3 protein: CASSLARFGTGNQPQHF

V gene: TRBV19
clone size: few
J gene: TRBJ1-6
D gene: TRBD1
CDR3 DNA: TGTGCCAGTAGTATCTTCGGACGGGACAGTAATTCACCCCTCCACTTT
CDR3 protein: CASSIFGRDSNSPLHF

V gene: TRBV10-3
clone size: few
J gene: TRBJ1-1
D gene: -
CDR3 DNA: TGTGCCGCAGACGCCAGGGGAGGGAACACTGAAGCTTTCTTT
CDR3 protein: CAADARGGNTEAFF

V gene: TRBV7-9
clone size: -
J gene: TRBJ2-5
D gene: TRBD2
CDR3 DNA: TGTACCAGCAGCTCGGGACTAGCGGGGGGGTACCAAGAGACCCAGTACTTC
CDR3 protein: CTSSSGLAGGYQETQYF

V gene: TRBV5-6
clone size: -
J gene: TRBJ2-3
D gene: -
CDR3 DNA: TGTGCCAGCAGCTTGATTCCTACACCAGATACGCAGTATTTT
CDR3 protein: CASSLIPTPDTQYF

V gene: TRBV6-2/TRBV6-3
clone size: -
J gene: TRBJ2-2
D gene: -
CDR3 DNA: TGTGCCAGCAGAGGGGAGGGGGCTCGCACCGGGGAGCTGTTTTTT
CDR3 protein: CASRGEGARTGELFF

V gene: TRBV28
clone size: few
J gene: TRBJ2-1
D gene: -
CDR3 DNA: TGTGCCAGCAGTTTCTGGCAGGGGCTCTACAATGAGCAGTTCTTC
CDR3 protein: CASSFWQGLYNEQFF

V gene: TRBV7-8
clone size: -
J gene: TRBJ1-1
D gene: TRBD1
CDR3 DNA: TGTGCCAGCAGCTTAGTTTGGGACAGGTTGAACACTGAAGCTTTCTTT
CDR3 protein: CASSLVWDRLNTEAFF

V gene: TRBV5-1
clone size: -
J gene: TRBJ2-5
D gene: -
CDR3 DNA: TGCGCCAGCAGAGACGAGTCGGGGGAGACCCAGTACTTC
CDR3 protein: CASRDESGETQYF

V gene: TRBV6-1
clone size: few
J gene: TRBJ1-6
D gene: -
CDR3 DNA: TGTGCCAGCACCGGACCGTATAATTCACCCCTCCACTTT
CDR3 protein: CASTGPYNSPLHF

V gene: TRBV7-6
clone size: few
J gene: TRBJ2-1
D gene: -
CDR3 DNA: TGTGCCAGCAGCTTGTTGGGCAGGGGGGTCGGCTATGAGCAGTTCTTC
CDR3 protein: CASSLLGRGVGYEQFF

V gene: TRBV7-2
clone size: many
J gene: TRBJ1-4
D gene: TRBD1
CDR3 DNA: TGTGCCAGCAGCTTGGCCAGGGGGCAGGAAAAACTGTTTTTT
CDR3 protein: CASSLARGQEKLFF

V gene: TRBV7-3
clone size: -
J gene: TRBJ2-3
D gene: TRBD2
CDR3 DNA: TGTACCAGCAGCCCCCTAGCGGGGTTTAGCACAGATACGCAGTATTTT
CDR3 protein: CTSSPLAGFSTDTQYF

V gene: TRBV7-2
clone size: few
J gene: TRBJ2-7
D gene: TRBD1
CDR3 DNA: TGTGCCAGCAGCCAGTTCGGACAGGGTCTCGACGAGCAGTACTTC
CDR3 protein: CASSQFGQGLDEQYF

V gene: TRBV9
clone size: -
J gene: TRBJ2-1
D gene: TRBD1
CDR3 DNA: TGTGCCAGCAGCAGGACAGGGGGCTTCCATGAGCAGTTCTTC
CDR3 protein: CASSRTGGFHEQFF

V gene: TRBV20-1
clone size: -
J gene: TRBJ1-6
D gene: -
CDR3 DNA: TGCAGTGCTAGAGATCTTTCCGAGGAGGGATATAATTCACCCCTCCACTTT
CDR3 protein: CSARDLSEEGYNSPLHF

V gene: TRBV15
clone size: -
J gene: TRBJ2-2
D gene: -
CDR3 DNA: TGTGCCACCAGCAGAGATTCGGGGGTAGTCACCGGGGAGCTGTTTTTT
CDR3 protein: CATSRDSGVVTGELFF

V gene: TRBV20-1
clone size: few
J gene: TRBJ1-5
D gene: -
CDR3 DNA: TGCAGTGCTAGAGTGGGAGGGCTCCAGCCCCAGCATTTT
CDR3 protein: CSARVGGLQPQHF

V gene: TRBV5-4
clone size: -
J gene: TRBJ1-6
D gene: -
CDR3 DNA: TGTGCCAGCAGCCCGGACAGCTTGGATTCACCCCTCCACTTT
CDR3 protein: CASSPDSLDSPLHF

V gene: TRBV12-3/TRBV12-4
clone size: -
J gene: TRBJ1-2
D gene: -
CDR3 DNA: TGTGCCACCGCCGCCGGGGGGAACTATGGCTACACCTTC
CDR3 protein: CATAAGGNYGYTF

V gene: TRBV6-2/TRBV6-3
clone size: many
J gene: TRBJ1-1
D gene: -
CDR3 DNA: TGTGCCAGCAGTTACATCCAGTCCATGAACACTGAAGCTTTCTTT
CDR3 protein: CASSYIQSMNTEAFF

V gene: TRBV12-3/TRBV12-4
clone size: few
J gene: TRBJ1-1
D gene: -
CDR3 DNA: TGTGCCAGCAGTCACCCCGACGGAATACGTGGCACTGAAGCTTTCTTT
CDR3 protein: CASSHPDGIRGTEAFF

V gene: TRBV7-6
clone size: -
J gene: TRBJ2-1
D gene: TRBD2
CDR3 DNA: TGTGCCAGCAGCATTTCCGGGACGGGGGGTAGGGATGAGCAGTTCTTC
CDR3 protein: CASSISGTGGRDEQFF

V gene: TRBV6-2/TRBV6-3
clone size: -
J gene: TRBJ2-5
D gene: -
CDR3 DNA: TGTGCCAGCACCGCGGATCAAGAGACCCAGTACTTC
CDR3 protein: CASTADQETQYF

V gene: TRBV7-8
clone size: many
J gene: TRBJ2-4
D gene: TRBD2
CDR3 DNA: TGTGCCAGCAGCTTAGCAGGACTAGCGGGGGTAGCCAAAAACATTCAGTACTTC
CDR3 protein: CASSLAGLAGVAKNIQYF

V gene: TRBV7-9
clone size: -
J gene: TRBJ1-2
D gene: TRBD1
CDR3 DNA: TGTGCCAGCTTACCCGGACAGGGGGCAGTTGGCTACACCTTC
CDR3 protein: CASLPGQGAVGYTF

V gene: TRBV7-9
clone size: few
J gene: TRBJ1-1
D gene: -
CDR3 DNA: TGTGCCAGCAGCTTGAGACAGACTGAAGCTTTCTTT
CDR3 protein: CASSLRQTEAFF

V gene: TRBV7-3
clone size: many
J gene: TRBJ2-1
D gene: -
CDR3 DNA: TGTGCCAGCAGCCGCGGCTCCAATGAGCAGTTCTTC
CDR3 protein: CASSRGSNEQFF

V gene: TRBV10-3
clone size: few
J gene: TRBJ2-5
D gene: -
CDR3 DNA: TGTGCCATCAGTGATGTCGGTAGCAAAGAGACCCAGTACTTC
CDR3 protein: CAISDVGSKETQYF

V gene: TRBV20-1
clone size: -
J gene: TRBJ2-1
D gene: TRBD1
CDR3 DNA: TGCAGTGCTGTCGACAGGGTCAATGAGCAGTTCTTC
CDR3 protein: CSAVDRVNEQFF

V gene: TRBV3-1
clone size: -
J gene: TRBJ1-1
D gene: -
CDR3 DNA: TGTGTCAGCAGCCAATTCCCAAAGGGGAACACTGAAGCTTTCTTT
CDR3 protein: CVSSQFPKGNTEAFF

V gene: TRBV27
clone size: many
J gene: TRBJ2-2
D gene: -
CDR3 DNA: TGTGCCAGCAGCTTAGATGGCGGGGAGCTGTTTTTT
CDR3 protein: CASSLDGGELFF